This TCR beta chain emerged from a study of control samples from healthy donors and cancer patients. The method was immunoSEQ multiplex PCR; TCRdb's version includes in-frame clones alone and lacks a portion of them. This table has fewer than 30,000 clones, 87% appearing once. This TCR was sampled from a woman between 40 and 55 years old with lung cancer. The sample was PBMCs.

The CDR3 nucleotides read TGTGCCAGCTCACCGCTACGGGCGCACATGAACACTGAAGCTTTCTTT. It is translated as CASSPLRAHMNTEAFF. V and J are TRBV18 and TRBJ1-1; D remains ambiguous. The germline gives CDR1 KGHSH, CDR2 LQKENI. There are 16 residues in the CDR3. V lost 3 bases and J 0 bases, leaving 14 bases between the germline ends.